These 18 T cell receptor beta chains originate from one sample sequenced in a study of T-cell reconstitution after alpha-beta-depleted transplantation in children. The TCRbeta library was prepared with unique molecular identifiers. TCRdb ran MiXCR on the PCR reads and lists one entry per CDR3 protein. The table has approximately 70,000 distinct CDR3 sequences, 4% to 5% seen once. The material sequenced was PBMCs, mostly from graft donor cells, taken 180 days after TCRalphabeta/CD19-depleted stem cell transplant. These receptors all stem from a boy under two years old who had a stem cell transplant for acute myeloid leukemia, so the T cells may come from the graft donor.

This clonotype was picked up many times. V gene TRBV28 combines with J gene TRBJ2-5; D is unclear. The CDR3 contains 14 residues. Trimming removed 2 bases at V and 2 bases at J, with 9 bases between. In germline, CDR1 is MDHEN, CDR2 SYDVKM. CDR3 nucleotide sequence: TGTGCCAGCAGTTTAACCCAGGTACAAGAGACCCAGTACTTC. Its protein is CASSLTQVQETQYF.

This clonotype was picked up many times. The rearrangement links TRBV28 to TRBJ2-5; tentative D call: TRBD1 (6 bases). CDR1 is MDHEN, CDR2 SYDVKM, per germline. The CDR3 totals 13 residues. V was cut by 6 bases and J by 4 bases, with 12 bases left in between. The CDR3 sequence: CASRPDSGETQYF. CDR3 DNA: TGTGCCAGCAGACCGGACAGTGGAGAGACCCAGTACTTC.

Remarks on this clonotype: A much larger clonotype is one base distant, so this may be a read error. The rearrangement uses TRBV7-2 and TRBJ2-7; D unclear. The V gene's germline CDR1 is SGHTA and CDR2 FQGNSA. V gave up 2 bases and J gave up 4 bases, with 9 bases separating them. This CDR3 is 13 amino acids long. CDR3 residues: CASSLRVFYEQYF. CDR3 coding DNA: TGTGCCAGCAGCTTAAGGGTTTTTTACGAGCAGTACTTC.

This clonotype was detected only a few times. The V call is TRBV5-4, the J call TRBJ1-5; D possibly corresponds to TRBD1 (5 bases). The length of the CDR3 is 15 residues. Germline V gives CDR1 SGHNT, CDR2 YYREEE (reference sequence). Trimming removed 0 bases at V and 7 bases at J, with 14 bases between. The CDR3 spells CASSLGGGSGQPQHF. In DNA, the CDR3 is TGTGCCAGCAGCTTGGGGGGGGGGTCCGGCCAGCCCCAGCATTTT.

Many counts were recorded for this clonotype. The chain joins TRBV4-2 to TRBJ2-2, with D possibly being TRBD2 (5 bases). Germline V gene data show CDR1 as LGHNA and CDR2 as YNFKEQ. The CDR3 spans 16 residues. V dropped 0 bases and J dropped 6 bases, with 14 bases sitting between them. The CDR3 spells CASSQDRAAWAGELFF. DNA for the CDR3: TGTGCCAGCAGCCAAGATCGAGCGGCCTGGGCCGGGGAGCTGTTTTTT.

This clonotype was seen many times. The genes are TRBV10-3 and TRBJ2-4, with D maybe TRBD2 (5 bases). The CDR3 loop spans 19 amino acids. Germline-derived CDR1 and CDR2 are ENHRY and SYGVKD. V lost 2 bases and J lost 0, with 20 bases in between. CDR3 sequence (DNA): TGTGCCATCAGTGAGCCAACTATTTCCAGAGGACTAGCCAAAAACATTCAGTACTTC. Encoded protein: CAISEPTISRGLAKNIQYF.

The sample holds many counts of this clonotype. This sequence joins TRBV12-3 or TRBV12-4 and TRBJ2-5, with 9 bases aligning to TRBD2. V lost 4 bases and J lost 2; bases outside the gene matches: 8. The CDR3 sequence is 16 residues long. CDR3 protein: CASSSSRLAGQETQYF. The CDR3 DNA is TGTGCCAGCAGTTCCTCCAGGCTAGCGGGGCAAGAGACCCAGTACTTC.

This clonotype was seen ten or more times. The chain uses TRBV5-6 and TRBJ2-7, with D uncertain. Germline CDR1 SGHDT, CDR2 YYEEEE. V was shortened by 0 bases and J by 7 bases, with 14 bases between the two germline ends. The CDR3 extends over 14 amino acids. The CDR3 sequence is CASSLVDDLREQYF. The CDR3 nucleotides are TGTGCCAGCAGCTTGGTGGATGATTTAAGGGAGCAGTACTTC.

This clonotype was observed at least ten times. This chain uses TRBV19 with TRBJ1-5, with D possibly TRBD1 on 6 matching bases. This CDR3 has 15 amino acids. Trimming removed 5 bases at V and 2 bases at J, with 13 bases between. Germline loops: CDR1 LNHDA, CDR2 SQIVND (reference sequence). CDR3 sequence: CASSSAGDRNQPQHF. CDR3 DNA: TGTGCCAGTAGTTCCGCAGGGGACCGCAATCAGCCCCAGCATTTT.

This clonotype was counted many times. The V and J genes are TRBV6-2 or TRBV6-3 and TRBJ2-1, with unresolved D. Germline V gene sequence: CDR1 MNHEY, CDR2 SVGEGT. The CDR3 loop spans 13 amino acids. V shed 6 bases and J shed 2 bases, with 8 bases lying between them. This CDR3 is CASRPGPYNEQFF. The DNA for the CDR3 is TGTGCCAGCAGGCCAGGACCCTACAATGAGCAGTTCTTC.

This sequence joins TRBV20-1 and TRBJ2-7; the D gene could be TRBD1 or TRBD2 (5 bases each). CDR3 size: 12 residues. Germline V gives CDR1 DFQATT, CDR2 SNEGSKA (reference sequence). Trimming cost V 6 bases and J 6 bases, with 15 bases left between them. In nucleotides, the CDR3 is TGCAGTGCCGGTCCGAGGGGCCCCGAGCAGTACTTC. Protein sequence: CSAGPRGPEQYF.

This clonotype was seen at least ten times. V usage is TRBV6-5 and J usage is TRBJ2-7; TRBD1 matches at 7 bases. CDR3 size: 17 residues. Germline V CDR1 and CDR2: MNHEY, SVGAGI. Losses at the gene ends were 0 bases for V and 0 bases for J; bases not matched to a gene: 8. Here the CDR3 reads CASSYSGIQGVSYEQYF. CDR3 nucleotide sequence: TGTGCCAGCAGTTACTCGGGAATTCAGGGGGTCTCCTACGAGCAGTACTTC.

This clonotype was recorded many times. CDR3 coding DNA: TGTGCCAGCAGCAGGAGGGACAGGGGGCCCACAGATACGCAGTATTTT. As protein: CASSRRDRGPTDTQYF. The chain employs TRBV21-1 and TRBJ2-3; the D call TRBD1 from the table was never checked on the DNA. TRBV21-1 is classified as a pseudogene. The CDR3 is 16 amino acids.

This clonotype occurred many times. The chain is built from TRBV7-9 and TRBJ2-2, with a tentative D call TRBD1 (6 bases). Trimming took 7 bases from V and 6 from J, leaving 12 bases between them. The CDR3 is 13 residues long. CDR1 is SEHNR and CDR2 is FQNEAQ in the germline V gene (reference sequence). The CDR3 DNA follows: TGTGCCAGCACAGGGGATTATTCCGGGGAGCTGTTTTTT. It translates to CASTGDYSGELFF. The entire variable domain, with the rest obtained from reference TRBV7-9 and TRBJ2-2, is as follows: DTGVSQNPRHKITKRGQNVTFRCDPISEHNRLYWYRQTLGQGPEFLTYFQNEAQLEKSRLLSDRFSAERPKGSFSTLEIQRTEQGDSAMYLCASTGDYSGELFFGEGSRLTVL.

This clonotype was counted at least ten times. The gene calls are TRBV29-1 and TRBJ2-2; 8 nucleotides align to TRBD1. This CDR3 has 13 residues. The germline CDR1 and CDR2 sequences are SQVTM and ANQGSEA. V gave up 5 bases and J gave up 6 bases; unmatched junction bases: 5. The CDR3 sequence is CSVWTGPAGELFF. Written as DNA, the CDR3 is TGCAGCGTTTGGACAGGGCCGGCCGGGGAGCTGTTTTTT.

This clonotype appeared many times. V usage is TRBV10-3 and J usage is TRBJ1-5; 8 nucleotides align to TRBD1. Germline V CDR1 and CDR2: ENHRY, SYGVKD. There are 14 residues in the CDR3. Trimming at V came to 4 bases and at J to 7 bases, leaving 6 bases not matched to a gene. CDR3 in DNA: TGTGCCATCAGTGTAGACAGGGGAGGGCAGCCCCAGCATTTT. Translated: CAISVDRGGQPQHF.

This clonotype was detected ten times or more. The chain uses TRBV6-5 and TRBJ2-2; D not resolved. The CDR3 sequence is 14 residues long. Trimming took off 2 bases at V and 6 bases at J, with 10 bases between the two ends. Looked up from germline, CDR1 is MNHEY and CDR2 is SVGAGI. The CDR3 here is CASSYQRFAGELFF. In nucleotides, the CDR3 is TGTGCCAGCAGTTACCAAAGGTTCGCCGGGGAGCTGTTTTTT.

This clonotype was detected many times. This chain joins TRBV6-1 and TRBJ2-5; TRBD1 aligns across 7 bases. Germline loops: CDR1 MNHNS, CDR2 SASEGT. This CDR3 region has 14 residues. The V and J ends lost 6 bases and 4 bases, in that order; junction bases with no gene match: 8. In DNA, the CDR3 is TGTGCCAGCAGGGCCTCGACAGGGCGAGAGACCCAGTACTTC. Its translation is CASRASTGRETQYF.